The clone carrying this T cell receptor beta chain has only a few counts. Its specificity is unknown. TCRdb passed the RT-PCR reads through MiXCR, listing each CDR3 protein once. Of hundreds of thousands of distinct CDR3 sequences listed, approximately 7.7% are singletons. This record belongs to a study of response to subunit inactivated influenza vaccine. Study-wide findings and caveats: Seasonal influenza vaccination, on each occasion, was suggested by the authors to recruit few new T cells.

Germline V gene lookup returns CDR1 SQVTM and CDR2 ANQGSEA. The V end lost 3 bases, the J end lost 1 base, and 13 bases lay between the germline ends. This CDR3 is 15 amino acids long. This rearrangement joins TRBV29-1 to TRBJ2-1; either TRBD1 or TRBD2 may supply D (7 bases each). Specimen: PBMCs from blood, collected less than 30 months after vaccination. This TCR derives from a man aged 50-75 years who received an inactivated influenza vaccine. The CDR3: CSVDDREGSYNEQFF. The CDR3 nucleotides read TGCAGCGTTGACGACAGGGAGGGGTCCTACAATGAGCAGTTCTTC.